This entry lists 30 T cell receptor beta chains sequenced from one sample in a study of T-cell reconstitution after alpha-beta-depleted transplantation in children. Researchers prepared the TCRbeta library using unique molecular identifiers, the study reports. A single record per CDR3 protein comes from TCRdb applying MiXCR to the PCR reads. This table has some 500,000 distinct CDR3 sequences, approximately 20% appearing once. Material: PBMCs from the stem cell graft donor, obtained from the stem cell graft. These receptors were taken from a human donor who donated a stem cell graft to a child with acute lymphoblastic leukemia.

The chain couples TRBV7-9 to TRBJ2-1; D is uncertain. The V end lost 5 bases, the J end lost 5 bases, and 7 bases lay between the germline ends. CDR1 and CDR2 from the germline V gene are SEHNR and FQNEAQ (reference sequence). This CDR3 region has 12 residues. For the CDR3, the DNA is TGTGCCAGCAGCCGAGTTGACAATGAGCAGTTCTTC. Encoded protein: CASSRVDNEQFF.

This clonotype was seen only a few times. V gene TRBV12-3 or TRBV12-4 combines with J gene TRBJ2-2; 9 bases are shared with TRBD2. The CDR3 extends over 19 amino acids. Germline trimming cut 7 bases from V and 7 bases from J; bases unmatched to any gene: 22. CDR3 loop: CASTHPAWREGQGGGELFF. For the CDR3, the DNA is TGTGCCAGCACCCACCCCGCATGGCGGGAGGGCCAAGGAGGCGGGGAGCTGTTTTTT.

This clonotype has more than one count but fewer than ten. The chain employs TRBV7-9 and TRBJ2-7; unclear D gene. V was trimmed by 1 base and J by 0 bases, leaving 10 bases between them. This CDR3 has 15 amino acids. Germline CDR1 is SEHNR and CDR2 is FQNEAQ (reference sequence). CDR3 residues: CASSLVPDRSYEQYF. The CDR3, as DNA: TGTGCCAGCAGCTTAGTACCAGACCGCTCCTACGAGCAGTACTTC.

The table lists this clonotype with a few counts. J is TRBJ2-2 and V is TRBV20-1, with TRBD2 matching 7 bases. Germline V gene sequence: CDR1 DFQATT, CDR2 SNEGSKA (reference sequence). The CDR3 has 14 residues. V was pared by 4 bases and J by 4 bases, with 6 bases of the junction left unmatched. The CDR3 sequence is CSAKVLAATGELFF. DNA of the CDR3: TGCAGTGCTAAGGTTCTAGCGGCCACCGGGGAGCTGTTTTTT.

The rearrangement links TRBV27 to TRBJ2-7; the D gene is possibly TRBD1 (5 bases). V was shortened by 0 bases and J by 5 bases, with 8 bases between the two germline ends. The germline CDR1 and CDR2 sequences are MNHEY and SMNVEV (reference sequence). CDR3 length: 13 amino acids. In nucleotides, the CDR3 is TGTGCCAGCAGTTTATCAGGGGCCCACGAGCAGTACTTC. Amino acid sequence: CASSLSGAHEQYF.

V is TRBV7-9 and J is TRBJ2-7; perhaps TRBD1 as D (5 bases). V gave up 5 bases and J gave up 0 bases, with 17 bases separating them. The CDR3 is 16 amino acids. The germline gives CDR1 SEHNR, CDR2 FQNEAQ (reference sequence). In DNA form, the CDR3 reads TGTGCCAGCAGCGCCTTGACAGTGCTGAGCTCCTACGAGCAGTACTTC. Encoded protein: CASSALTVLSSYEQYF.

The table lists this clonotype with a few counts. The rearrangement joins TRBV5-1 to TRBJ2-2; a weak D match, TRBD1 (6 bases). Germline CDR1 SGHRS, CDR2 YFSETQ. V was cut by 2 bases and J by 5 bases, with 13 bases left in between. The CDR3 is 15 amino acids. In DNA, the CDR3 is TGCGCCAGCAGCTTACAGGGATTAGAGACCGGGGAGCTGTTTTTT. Its protein is CASSLQGLETGELFF.

This clonotype showed up just a few times. This chain uses TRBV20-1 with TRBJ2-6, with D possibly called TRBD1 or TRBD2 (5 bases each). Per germline, CDR1 DFQATT and CDR2 SNEGSKA (reference sequence). The CDR3 totals 14 residues. The ends were cut back, 5 bases at V and 2 bases at J, with 10 bases in the middle. CDR3 nucleotides: TGCAGTGCTGGGGGATGGACTGGGGCCAACGTCCTGACTTTC. Its protein product is CSAGGWTGANVLTF.

This clonotype was seen a handful of times. The V call is TRBV9, the J call TRBJ2-1; D might be TRBD1 or TRBD2, each matching 5 bases. V shed 6 bases and J shed 7 bases, with 11 bases lying between them. Germline CDR1 is SGDLS and CDR2 is YYNGEE. The CDR3 is made up of 12 amino acids. CDR3 loop: CASKGPVNEQFF. As DNA, the CDR3 is TGTGCCAGCAAGGGACCGGTAAATGAGCAGTTCTTC. Supplemented by reference TRBV9 and TRBJ2-1, the full variable domain reads DSGVTQTPKHLITATGQRVTLRCSPRSGDLSVYWYQQSLDQGLQFLIQYYNGEERAKGNILERFSAQQFPDLHSELNLSSLELGDSALYFCASKGPVNEQFFGPGTRLTVL.

This clonotype was recorded a few times. The chain links TRBV23-1 to TRBJ2-7; D ambiguous. TRBV23-1 is flagged as an ORF with uncertain function. The ends were cut back, 2 bases at V and 6 bases at J, with 8 bases in the middle. The CDR3 consists of 12 residues. The CDR3, as DNA: TGCGCCAGCAGTCAACAGGTCTCCGAGCAGTACTTC. Amino acid sequence: CASSQQVSEQYF.

This clonotype has a handful of counts. The V call is TRBV5-1, the J call TRBJ1-2; D unresolved. V lost 3 bases and J lost 4, with 13 bases in between. Germline V gene lookup returns CDR1 SGHRS and CDR2 YFSETQ. This CDR3 spans 14 amino acids. The CDR3 reads CASSSADSFYGYTF. The CDR3 DNA reads as TGCGCCAGCAGCTCTGCGGATTCTTTCTATGGCTACACCTTC.

Ten or more counts support this clonotype. This chain links TRBV7-9 with TRBJ2-2; TRBD1 is a possible D gene (5 bases). CDR1 is SEHNR and CDR2 is FQNEAQ in the germline V gene (reference sequence). The V gene lost 5 bases and the J gene lost 3 bases, with 10 bases spanning the gap. The CDR3 consists of 14 residues. CDR3 nucleotides: TGTGCCAGCAGCCCTAAGACAGACACCGGGGAGCTGTTTTTT. Encoded protein: CASSPKTDTGELFF.

V gene TRBV3-1 combines with J gene TRBJ2-7, with D possibly matching TRBD1 (6 bases). Germline values: CDR1 LGHDT, CDR2 YNNKEL (reference sequence). V lost 9 bases to trimming and J lost 2 bases, with 17 bases between them. The CDR3 has 14 amino acids. The CDR3 protein is CASSPGHLTYEQYF. The CDR3 DNA is TGTGCCAGTTCACCGGGACACCTTACCTACGAGCAGTACTTC.

This clonotype was seen only a few times. This sequence joins TRBV2 and TRBJ1-4; D gene unclear. The V gene lost 6 bases and the J gene lost 3 bases, with 14 bases spanning the gap. CDR3 size: 15 residues. Germline assignment: CDR1 SNHLY and CDR2 FYNNEI. The CDR3 reads CASRRERAANEKLFF. As DNA, the CDR3 is TGTGCCAGCAGGAGGGAAAGGGCCGCTAATGAAAAACTGTTTTTT.

This clonotype was seen a handful of times. The chain couples TRBV24-1 to TRBJ2-7, with D maybe TRBD1 (6 bases). The CDR3 is 11 residues long. The germline V gene encodes CDR1 KGHDR and CDR2 SFDVKD. V was trimmed by 9 bases and J by 3 bases, leaving 8 bases between them. The CDR3 region has the DNA TGTGCCACCGGGGACAACTACGAGCAGTACTTC. Its protein product is CATGDNYEQYF.

In this sample, this clonotype turned up a few times. This chain joins TRBV11-2 and TRBJ2-1; no clear D gene. CDR3 size: 15 residues. The germline V gene encodes CDR1 SGHAT and CDR2 FQNNGV. The V and J ends lost 3 bases and 0 bases respectively, with 9 bases between them. CDR3 sequence reads: CASSFPAPSYNEQFF. DNA for the CDR3: TGTGCCAGCAGCTTTCCCGCACCCTCCTACAATGAGCAGTTCTTC.

The rearrangement links TRBV7-2 to TRBJ1-4; D call uncertain. The CDR3 runs to 14 residues. The V gene's germline CDR1 is SGHTA and CDR2 FQGNSA. The ends were cut back, 0 bases at V and 7 bases at J, with 9 bases in the middle. The CDR3 DNA reads as TGTGCCAGCAGCTTAGCTCTTTATCGTGAAAAACTGTTTTTT. Its protein is CASSLALYREKLFF.

V is TRBV6-1 and J is TRBJ2-1, with D maybe TRBD2 (6 bases). This CDR3 spans 17 amino acids. The V gene's germline CDR1 is MNHNS and CDR2 SASEGT. V lost 5 bases, J lost 0 bases, and 17 bases lay in between. The chain's CDR3 is CASSRIAEGVSYNEQFF. The CDR3 DNA is TGTGCCAGCAGTCGTATAGCGGAAGGGGTCTCCTACAATGAGCAGTTCTTC.

This chain joins TRBV29-1 and TRBJ1-4, with 7 positions matching TRBD1. V gave up 6 bases and J gave up 3 bases; unmatched junction bases: 1. The CDR3 extends over 12 amino acids. Per the germline V gene, CDR1 is SQVTM and CDR2 is ANQGSEA. The CDR3 reads CSVGQANEKLFF. The CDR3 DNA is TGCAGCGTCGGACAGGCTAATGAAAAACTGTTTTTT.

In this sample, this clonotype turned up many times. The CDR3: CASSSGLADSSYEQYF. DNA of the CDR3: TGTGCCAGCAGTTCCGGACTAGCGGATAGCTCCTACGAGCAGTACTTC. The chain uses TRBV6-5 and TRBJ2-7, with 10 nucleotides matching TRBD2. Trimming cost V 4 bases and J 0 bases; bases outside gene matches: 6. The germline V gene has CDR1 MNHEY and CDR2 SVGAGI. This CDR3 is built from 16 residues.

This clonotype was recorded a few times. Germline and junction disagree at one end, which may indicate a read error. The J gene is TRBJ1-2, the V gene TRBV15; D is unresolved. There are 12 residues in the CDR3. The germline V gene has CDR1 LNHNV and CDR2 YYDKDF (reference sequence). CDR3 in amino acids: CATSRDAAEKSF. As DNA, the CDR3 is TGTGCCACCAGCAGAGATGCGGCAGAGAAGTCCTTC.

This clonotype turned up a few times. The chain joins TRBV9 to TRBJ2-1, with 9 bases aligning to TRBD2. Unmatched junction bases numbered 15, after V lost 6 bases and J lost 8 bases. This CDR3 has 16 amino acids. Germline V CDR1 and CDR2: SGDLS, YYNGEE. This CDR3 is CASNAVGGRAADEQFF. The CDR3 DNA sequence: TGTGCCAGCAACGCCGTGGGCGGGAGGGCCGCCGATGAGCAGTTCTTC. Using reference TRBV9 and TRBJ2-1 for the parts outside the CDR3, the full variable domain is DSGVTQTPKHLITATGQRVTLRCSPRSGDLSVYWYQQSLDQGLQFLIQYYNGEERAKGNILERFSAQQFPDLHSELNLSSLELGDSALYFCASNAVGGRAADEQFFGPGTRLTVL.

This clonotype has a handful of counts. The rearrangement links TRBV9 to TRBJ2-2; no firm D call. The CDR3 has 16 residues. V was pared by 2 bases and J by 4 bases, with 15 bases between. Germline lookup yields CDR1 SGDLS and CDR2 YYNGEE. CDR3 loop: CASSVYDVPSTGELFF. CDR3 bases: TGTGCCAGCAGCGTCTATGACGTACCCTCCACCGGGGAGCTGTTTTTT.

The chain links TRBV18 to TRBJ1-6; 7 bases are shared with TRBD1. The V and J ends lost 4 bases and 8 bases, in that order; junction bases with no gene match: 5. The CDR3 has 14 amino acids. The germline V gene has CDR1 KGHSH and CDR2 LQKENI. The CDR3 region is CASSQTGRDSPLHF. The CDR3, as DNA: TGTGCCAGCTCACAGACAGGGAGAGATTCACCCCTCCACTTT.

DNA for the CDR3: TGTGCCAGCAGCGGGCCAGGGGGCTACGAGCAGTACTTC. As protein: CASSGPGGYEQYF. V usage is TRBV7-9 and J usage is TRBJ2-7; 7 positions agree with TRBD1. CDR1 and CDR2 (germline): SEHNR, FQNEAQ (reference sequence). The CDR3 has 13 amino acids. Trimming cost V 5 bases and J 3 bases; bases outside gene matches: 4.

The chain employs TRBV12-3 or TRBV12-4 and TRBJ1-5; D not certain. The CDR3 has 14 residues. The V gene lost 3 bases and the J gene lost 2 bases, with 8 bases spanning the gap. Here the CDR3 DNA reads TGTGCCAGCAGTTTCGAACTGGGCAATCAGCCCCAGCATTTT. Its protein product is CASSFELGNQPQHF.

This clonotype came up once. This chain uses TRBV12-3 or TRBV12-4 with TRBJ2-1, with D hard to call. The CDR3 totals 18 residues. The V and J ends lost 1 base and 2 bases respectively, with 18 bases between them. The CDR3 nucleotides are TGTGCCAGCAGTTTAGACTTAACTTACAACGACCCCTACAATGAGCAGTTCTTC. Its translation: CASSLDLTYNDPYNEQFF.

The chain joins TRBV5-1 to TRBJ2-7; D unclear. Germline CDR1 is SGHRS and CDR2 is YFSETQ. The CDR3 sequence is 14 residues long. Trimming took 0 bases from V and 5 from J, leaving 12 bases between them. CDR3 residues: CASSLVSIRDEQYF. The CDR3 DNA reads as TGCGCCAGCAGCTTGGTATCAATCCGGGACGAGCAGTACTTC.

The CDR3 bases are TGTGCCAGCAGCGCGTCCCAGGGGGCCTATGGCTACACCTTC. Protein sequence: CASSASQGAYGYTF. V is TRBV14 and J is TRBJ1-2; 8 bases are shared with TRBD1. The CDR3 runs 14 residues. CDR1 SGHDN and CDR2 FVKESK come from the germline V gene. The ends lost 5 bases at V and 4 bases at J; junction bases unmatched: 6.

In its sample, this clonotype was seen a few times. V gene TRBV2 combines with J gene TRBJ2-7; no clear D. The length of the CDR3 is 13 residues. Trimming took 4 bases from V and 3 from J, leaving 10 bases between them. The germline V gene encodes CDR1 SNHLY and CDR2 FYNNEI. The CDR3 nucleotides read TGTGCCAGCAGTGCCGAGAAGGGCTACGAGCAGTACTTC. Amino acid sequence: CASSAEKGYEQYF. The full variable domain, rest sourced from reference TRBV2 and TRBJ2-7, is EPEVTQTPSHQVTQMGQEVILRCVPISNHLYFYWYRQILGQKVEFLVSFYNNEISEKSEIFDDQFSVERPDGSNFTLKIRSTKLEDSAMYFCASSAEKGYEQYFGPGTRLTVT.